This entry lists 20 T cell receptor beta chains sequenced from one sample in a study of OX40 agonist ivuxolimab in advanced cancers. Assay used: immunoSEQ multiplex PCR; TCRdb lists only in-frame clones, some missing. Of tens of thousands of clones listed, about 80% are singletons. The specimen comprised CD4+ or CD8+ T cells sorted from blood, sampled in a trial of the OX40 agonist ivuxolimab. These receptors came from an adult with an advanced solid tumor such as melanoma, head and neck, liver or kidney cancer.

The chain joins TRBV20-1 to TRBJ2-1; D gene unclear. CDR1 and CDR2 from the germline V gene are DFQATT and SNEGSKA (reference sequence). The CDR3 is 10 residues long. The germline V and J ends were trimmed by 3 bases and 8 bases, with 5 bases remaining between them. The CDR3 spells CSASADEQFF. DNA for the CDR3: TGCAGTGCTAGTGCGGATGAGCAGTTCTTC.

The chain recombines TRBV9 with TRBJ2-3, with a weak D call TRBD2 (5 bases). Germline CDR1 is SGDLS and CDR2 is YYNGEE. Trimming left V 8 bases short and J 0 bases short, with 16 bases between. The CDR3 runs 15 residues. CDR3 nucleotide sequence: TGTGCCAGTGGCCGGGAAACCGCTAGCACAGATACGCAGTATTTT. As protein: CASGRETASTDTQYF.

This chain uses TRBV29-1 with TRBJ2-5; TRBD1 agrees at 8 bases. The CDR3 is 13 amino acids. Losses at the gene ends were 5 bases for V and 1 base for J; bases not matched to a gene: 3. Germline V gives CDR1 SQVTM, CDR2 ANQGSEA. Here the CDR3 DNA reads TGCAGCGTTTTAGGGACAGGCCAAGAGACCCAGTACTTC. This sequence encodes CSVLGTGQETQYF. Full variable domain (remainder filled in from reference TRBV29-1 and TRBJ2-5): SAVISQKPSRDICQRGTSLTIQCQVDSQVTMMFWYRQQPGQSLTLIATANQGSEATYESGFVIDKFPISRPNLTFSTLTVSNMSPEDSSIYLCSVLGTGQETQYFGPGTRLLVL.

This chain uses TRBV11-3 with TRBJ2-2, with D possibly being TRBD1 or TRBD2 (5 bases each). Trimming pared 3 bases from V and 5 bases from J, leaving 13 bases between. Per germline, CDR1 SGHNT and CDR2 YENEEA. The CDR3 extends over 15 amino acids. CDR3 residues: CASSFHGTQTGELFF. CDR3 nucleotides: TGTGCCAGCAGCTTCCACGGGACGCAGACCGGGGAGCTGTTTTTT.

The J gene is TRBJ1-3, the V gene TRBV21-1. TRBV21-1 is shown as a pseudogene. CDR3 length: 17 residues. The CDR3 DNA sequence: TGTGCCAGCAGCTTAAGGCGGGGGGGGTCCTCTGGAAACACCATATATTTT. It translates to CASSLRRGGSSGNTIYF.

The chain has TRBV5-1 and TRBJ2-2, with 8 bases matching TRBD2. Per the germline V gene, CDR1 is SGHRS and CDR2 is YFSETQ. The CDR3 length is 19 residues. V lost 5 bases and J lost 3; bases outside the gene matches: 18. CDR3 in amino acids: CASRRSVLVAGSDTGELFF. The CDR3 DNA sequence: TGCGCCAGCAGAAGATCGGTCCTTGTAGCGGGGAGCGACACCGGGGAGCTGTTTTTT.

The V gene is TRBV10-3, the J gene TRBJ2-3, with 9 bases identical to TRBD2. V dropped 5 bases and J dropped 6; count of bases not matched to a gene: 6. This CDR3 comprises 14 residues. CDR1 ENHRY and CDR2 SYGVKD come from the germline V gene. The DNA of the CDR3 is TGTGCCATCAGTACTCTAGCGGGGTCGGATACGCAGTATTTT. Its protein product is CAISTLAGSDTQYF.

This clone was recorded a few times. The chain combines TRBV4-3 with TRBJ1-6; 10 nucleotides match TRBD1. The CDR3 runs 15 residues. Germline-derived CDR1 and CDR2 are LGHNA and YSLEER. V gave up 3 bases and J gave up 9 bases; unmatched junction bases: 5. The DNA of the CDR3 is TGCGCCAGCAGCCACGGACAGGGGGAGAGTTCACCCCTCCACTTT. Translating gives CASSHGQGESSPLHF.

V and J are TRBV5-6 and TRBJ1-1; 7 bases are a match to TRBD1. This CDR3 has 17 residues. Trimming at V came to 4 bases and at J to 3 bases, leaving 15 bases not matched to a gene. Germline CDR1 is SGHDT and CDR2 is YYEEEE. CDR3 amino acids: CASSPRGSLAEDTEAFF. In DNA, the CDR3 is TGTGCCAGCAGCCCCAGGGGGAGCTTGGCCGAGGACACTGAAGCTTTCTTT.

The rearrangement links TRBV19 to TRBJ1-2; D not certain. The CDR3 extends over 13 amino acids. Between the trimmed V and J ends, which lost 5 bases and 5 bases, there was a span of 12 bases. The germline gives CDR1 LNHDA, CDR2 SQIVND (reference sequence). The CDR3 loop is CASSPPYRYGYTF. DNA of the CDR3: TGTGCCAGTAGTCCCCCTTACAGATATGGCTACACCTTC.

This chain connects TRBV30 to TRBJ1-5; D unclear. The germline V gene encodes CDR1 GTSNPN and CDR2 SVGIG (reference sequence). The V and J ends lost 1 base and 1 base respectively, with 8 bases between them. The CDR3 consists of 14 residues. The chain's CDR3 is CAWSGRISNQPQHF. In DNA, the CDR3 is TGTGCCTGGAGTGGTCGGATAAGCAATCAGCCCCAGCATTTT. The whole variable domain, filled in from reference TRBV30 and TRBJ1-5, reads SQTIHQWPATLVQPVGSPLSLECTVEGTSNPNLYWYRQAAGRGLQLLFYSVGIGQISSEVPQNLSASRPQDRQFILSSKKLLLSDSGFYLCAWSGRISNQPQHFGDGTRLSIL.

This clone was picked up one time. The V gene is TRBV9, the J gene TRBJ2-4; D is unclear. There are 17 residues in the CDR3. CDR1 SGDLS and CDR2 YYNGEE come from the germline V gene. Trimming cost V 0 bases and J 0 bases, with 13 bases left between them. The CDR3 nucleotides are TGTGCCAGCAGCGTAGGGCAGCTCCTGGGAGCCAAAAACATTCAGTACTTC. Protein sequence: CASSVGQLLGAKNIQYF.

The rearrangement links TRBV19 to TRBJ2-3; TRBD1 matches 8 bases. The ends lost 8 bases at V and 4 bases at J; junction bases unmatched: 5. The CDR3 consists of 13 residues. The germline CDR1 and CDR2 sequences are LNHDA and SQIVND (reference sequence). The CDR3 DNA is TGTGCCAGTGCGGGACAGGCGGCAGATACGCAGTATTTT. Its translation: CASAGQAADTQYF.

The V and J genes are TRBV5-1 and TRBJ2-1; the D is unclear. The ends were cut back, 0 bases at V and 6 bases at J, with 10 bases in the middle. Germline lookup yields CDR1 SGHRS and CDR2 YFSETQ. CDR3 length: 14 amino acids. CDR3 nucleotide sequence: TGCGCCAGCAGCTTGGCCGTAACGGGCAATGAGCAGTTCTTC. This encodes CASSLAVTGNEQFF.

This chain links TRBV6-5 with TRBJ2-1; either TRBD1 or TRBD2 may supply D (5 bases each). Trimming removed 3 bases from V and 8 bases from J, with 8 bases in between. The CDR3 has 12 residues. CDR1 is MNHEY and CDR2 is SVGAGI in the germline V gene. The CDR3, as DNA: TGTGCCAGCAGTTATGGGGGTCATGAGCAGTTCTTC. It translates to CASSYGGHEQFF.

The chain is built from TRBV15 and TRBJ2-5; possibly TRBD1 for D (7 bases). Germline V gives CDR1 LNHNV, CDR2 YYDKDF (reference sequence). The CDR3 is 16 amino acids. Trimming left V 2 bases short and J 5 bases short, with 18 bases between. The CDR3 bases are TGTGCCACCAGCAGAAGGATAACAGGGGCGGGGGAGACCCAGTACTTC. It is translated as CATSRRITGAGETQYF.

This chain's CDR3 is CASSLGFSTDTQYF. DNA of the CDR3: TGTGCCAGCAGCTTGGGATTTTCCACAGATACGCAGTATTTT. V usage is TRBV5-5 and J usage is TRBJ2-3; no firm D call. Germline lookup yields CDR1 SGHKS and CDR2 YYEKEE (reference sequence). V lost 0 bases and J lost 2, with 7 bases in between. CDR3 length: 14 residues. The complete variable domain, with remaining parts taken from reference TRBV5-5 and TRBJ2-3, reads DAGVTQSPTHLIKTRGQQVTLRCSPISGHKSVSWYQQVLGQGPQFIFQYYEKEERGRGNFPDRFSARQFPNYSSELNVNALLLGDSALYLCASSLGFSTDTQYFGPGTRLTVL.

The chain recombines TRBV11-1 with TRBJ2-1; 7 nucleotides align to TRBD1. The CDR3 consists of 14 residues. Per germline, CDR1 SGHAT and CDR2 FQDESV (reference sequence). The V and J ends lost 1 base and 6 bases, in that order; junction bases with no gene match: 3. Written as DNA, the CDR3 is TGTGCCAGCAGCTTAGGACAGGGCCCCAATGAGCAGTTCTTC. It codes for CASSLGQGPNEQFF.

This clone was detected a few times. V usage is TRBV2 and J usage is TRBJ2-5, with 7 bases identical to TRBD2. V lost 7 bases, J lost 0 bases, and 8 bases stayed unmatched. The CDR3 sequence is 15 residues long. CDR1 SNHLY and CDR2 FYNNEI come from the germline V gene. The CDR3 spells CASKRYGGDQETQYF. The CDR3 DNA sequence: TGTGCCAGCAAACGTTATGGGGGGGACCAAGAGACCCAGTACTTC.

CDR3 residues: CASSHEYYGYTF. DNA for the CDR3: TGTGCCAGCAGCCACGAATACTATGGCTACACCTTC. V usage is TRBV7-9 and J usage is TRBJ1-2; no clear D. The CDR3 runs 12 residues. Germline CDR1 is SEHNR and CDR2 is FQNEAQ (reference sequence). Trimming shortened V by 5 bases and J by 3 bases, and 7 bases separated the two germline ends.